This T cell receptor (beta chain) was identified during a study of beta chain features in type 1 diabetes. Study observations and caveats: In the patient group, naive, central memory and Treg TCRB repertoires seemed more alike than in the healthy donor group.

Expressed TCRB transcripts were sequenced, since all the RNA that had been isolated was reverse transcribed. The data were produced by immunoSEQ multiplex PCR, yet TCRdb's version contains in-frame clones alone and is incomplete. The table lists 140,000 to 150,000 clones, about 51% of them singletons. Germline-derived CDR1 and CDR2 are SGDLS and YYNGEE. Trimming removed 3 bases at V and 7 bases at J, with 28 bases between. CDR3 length: 18 residues. As for this clone: Its antigen is not known.

Using CD45RO/CCR7/CD25/CD127/CD95/CD27, CD4+ naive, central memory, regulatory and stem cell-like memory cells were sorted. Sorting produced populations that all topped 98% purity. This chain joins TRBV9 and TRBJ1-1; D might be TRBD1 (5 bases). The source is a man younger than 35 in good health. Sequenced input: Tregs from blood. This chain's CDR3 is CASSAYGVSAGSLVEAFF. In DNA, the CDR3 is TGTGCCAGCAGCGCGTATGGGGTCTCGGCAGGGTCGCTGGTTGAAGCTTTCTTT.